This T cell receptor (beta chain) is from a study of vaccination and CD4 T cells after COVID-19 (dated 2022 in TCRdb). Broadly, across the study: The convalescent cohort included six males and four females, with two Hispanic individuals, seven Caucasians, two Asians and one multiracial person. Each participant got two doses of either the Pfizer-BioNTech BNT162b2 vaccine (n=8) or the Moderna mRNA-1273 vaccine (n=2). Post-COVID blood samples were collected from convalescent patients a median of roughly 100 days after diagnosis, with a range of roughly 35 to 161 days. Post-vaccine blood samples were obtained a median of approximately 74 days after the second vaccine dose, with a range of about 12 to 241 days. For stimulating the cultures, overlapping spike peptide pools were used, derived from SARS-CoV-2 as well as from the common cold coronaviruses HCoV-NL63, HCoV-OC43 and HCoV-229E. Control cultures used a CEFX viral epitope pool as positive control, an HIV-1 Nef peptide pool as negative control, or no peptide. The spike-specific CD4+ TCR repertoire was compared before and after mRNA vaccination in approximately ten COVID-19 convalescent patients and several infection-naive healthy vaccine recipients. Memory CD4+ T cell crossreactivity between SARS-CoV-2 and common cold coronavirus spike proteins was assessed at the TCR clonotype level in an earlier paper using these donors.

This clonotype occurred a few times. Its specific antigen is unknown. No much larger clone is present one base from it, and per-base qualities are unavailable. The library was generated by PCR. DNA from cultured CD4+ T cells underwent TCR sequencing with the Oncomine TCR Beta short-read assay at the Johns Hopkins FTIC core. The QIAamp micro DNA kit was used to extract genomic DNA from the cultured CD4+ T cells. The Oncomine TCR Beta libraries from cultured CD4+ T cells were pooled using unique dual indexes and then sequenced on an Illumina iSeq 100. Turning to the authors' computational methods: Non-productive sequences were filtered out, and CDR3s that did not start with C, did not end with F or W, or were shorter than 7 amino acids were discarded. Antigen-specific clonotypes were identified using the MANAFEST web application through comparison of peptide-stimulated wells with reference and other culture wells. An FDR below 0.05, an odds ratio above 5, and a productive frequency above 0.1% in at least two of three replicate wells were required for clones to be considered positive. A clonotype was classed as cross-reactive if the clonotype showed significant expansion both in SARS-CoV-2 spike wells and in at least one common cold coronavirus spike condition. Similarity between CDR3 sequences was evaluated in R version 3.6.1 using Levenshtein distances (stringdist) and unrooted phylogenetic trees (ape). Using fastp trimming at Q25 and MiXCR clonotype assembly, TCRdb reanalyzed the public sequencing data and kept in-frame beta chains. Rows are unified per CDR3 protein, each entry keeping the most common DNA and genes. V and J calls and clone size were set by TCRdb, not the authors. Within this sample are some 10,000 distinct CDR3 sequences, with nearly 35% of them counted one time only. The top ten clones comprise less than 20% of the sample.

The treatment or condition label of this sample denotes: roughly 10-day PBMC culture with coronavirus spike peptide pools or control peptides (ViraFEST assay). CD4+ T cells from unexposed donors were collected before the COVID-19 pandemic (2011-2018). To expand antigen-specific T cells with peptide pools and then pick out the expanded clonotypes through TCR sequencing, the study relied on the ViraFEST assay. About 1.8 million PBMCs per well were cultured in IMDM with roughly 5% human AB serum and approximately 9.1 IU/ml IL-2, plus 10 ug/ml peptide pools. On days 3 and 7, half of the culture medium was replaced with fresh IL-2-containing medium. After 10 days of culture, CD4+ T cells were isolated by negative selection with the EasySep CD4+ T cell isolation kit. As cell number allowed, CD4+ T cells from unexposed donors were tested for reactivity to SARS-CoV-2 S and N and to four common cold coronavirus spike pools. Ficoll-Paque Plus gradient centrifugation was used to isolate PBMCs from whole blood, and the isolated PBMCs were then either used fresh or cryopreserved at -140C. Culture conditions were generally each tested in triplicate wells. The leukapheresis product used for the unexposed donors was purchased from a commercial source.

Beyond this particular receptor, the publication reports: In convalescent patients, a median roughly 85% of post-vaccine SARS-CoV-2-reactive clones were detected only after vaccination, suggesting vaccine-specific priming. The median number of SARS-CoV-2-reactive clonotypes rose from 20 to 25 after infection to 38 after vaccination, but the change was not significant. Of the vaccine-specific clones found in convalescent patients, nearly all (304 of 307) were mono-reactive for SARS-CoV-2 spike instead of being cross-reactive with common cold coronaviruses. Only a relatively small number of convalescent patients were included in the study, and early timepoints following natural infection were not analyzed.

Looking up the germline V gene (reference sequence) yields CDR1 SGHAT and CDR2 FQDESV. The CDR3, from cysteine to phenylalanine, totals 13 residues. This entry keeps only the CDR3 DNA: 39 bases, framed from base 1. The junction shows trimming of 5 bases on V and 5 bases on J, plus 7 bases between the germline ends. The TCR was taken from a human donor in good health. This chain joins TRBV11-1 to TRBJ2-6; no D gene is confidently identified. The sequenced sample consisted of CD4+ T cells from blood, cultured in vitro. The bases are TGTGCCAGCAGCCGCCGGAGGGCCAACGTCCTGACTTTC. Protein translation: CASSRRRANVLTF.